These 5 T cell receptor beta chains were all obtained from the same sample, sequenced in a study of T cell changes during pregnancy in multiple sclerosis. The method was immunoSEQ multiplex PCR; TCRdb's version includes in-frame clones alone and lacks a portion of them. This table holds 65,000 to 85,000 clones, about nine tenths found once. Sample: CD4+ T cells from peripheral blood mononuclear cells, taken after pregnancy. The receptors originated from a female donor with multiple sclerosis, enrolled in a pregnancy study.

The CDR3 region is CASSLAGYTYEQYF. The CDR3 DNA reads TGTGCCAGCAGCTTGGCAGGGTACACCTACGAGCAGTACTTC. V gene TRBV7-9 combines with J gene TRBJ2-7; possibly TRBD1 for D (5 bases). The CDR3 has 14 residues. Deletions cut 3 bases from V and 2 bases from J, with 11 bases between. Looked up from germline, CDR1 is SEHNR and CDR2 is FQNEAQ (reference sequence).

This chain uses TRBV5-1 with TRBJ1-2; no clear D gene. Trimming took 4 bases from V and 1 from J, leaving 17 bases between them. The CDR3 contains 16 residues. Germline values: CDR1 SGHRS, CDR2 YFSETQ. For the CDR3, the DNA is TGCGCCAGCAGCCTGGAGGCTGGGGAGAATAACTATGGCTACACCTTC. Translating it yields CASSLEAGENNYGYTF.

V is TRBV28 and J is TRBJ1-2; 8 bases align to TRBD1. The CDR3 loop spans 16 amino acids. With V trimmed by 3 bases and J by 1 base, 7 bases remained unmatched. Germline CDR1 and CDR2: MDHEN and SYDVKM. The CDR3 DNA follows: TGTGCCAGCAGTTTCCTAGGACAGGGCCTTAACTATGGCTACACCTTC. Its translation: CASSFLGQGLNYGYTF.

V gene TRBV5-1 combines with J gene TRBJ2-1; 7 positions match TRBD2. The CDR3 totals 16 residues. V shed 4 bases, J shed 2 bases, and the junction held 9 bases outside the gene matches. Germline V lookup: CDR1 SGHRS, CDR2 YFSETQ. CDR3 bases: TGCGCCAGCAGCGGCGGGGGACGGCAAACCTACAATGAGCAGTTCTTC. This sequence encodes CASSGGGRQTYNEQFF. Looking up the rest from reference TRBV5-1 and TRBJ2-1 gives the full variable domain: KAGVTQTPRYLIKTRGQQVTLSCSPISGHRSVSWYQQTPGQGLQFLFEYFSETQRNKGNFPGRFSGRQFSNSRSEMNVSTLELGDSALYLCASSGGGRQTYNEQFFGPGTRLTVL.

This chain links TRBV2 with TRBJ1-6, with 7 bases fitting TRBD1. CDR3 length equals 15 residues. CDR1 and CDR2 (germline): SNHLY, FYNNEI. Trimming at V came to 6 bases and at J to 7 bases, leaving 9 bases not matched to a gene. The CDR3 loop is CASRGDRAANSPLHF. The CDR3 DNA reads as TGTGCCAGCAGGGGCGACAGGGCGGCGAATTCACCCCTCCACTTT.